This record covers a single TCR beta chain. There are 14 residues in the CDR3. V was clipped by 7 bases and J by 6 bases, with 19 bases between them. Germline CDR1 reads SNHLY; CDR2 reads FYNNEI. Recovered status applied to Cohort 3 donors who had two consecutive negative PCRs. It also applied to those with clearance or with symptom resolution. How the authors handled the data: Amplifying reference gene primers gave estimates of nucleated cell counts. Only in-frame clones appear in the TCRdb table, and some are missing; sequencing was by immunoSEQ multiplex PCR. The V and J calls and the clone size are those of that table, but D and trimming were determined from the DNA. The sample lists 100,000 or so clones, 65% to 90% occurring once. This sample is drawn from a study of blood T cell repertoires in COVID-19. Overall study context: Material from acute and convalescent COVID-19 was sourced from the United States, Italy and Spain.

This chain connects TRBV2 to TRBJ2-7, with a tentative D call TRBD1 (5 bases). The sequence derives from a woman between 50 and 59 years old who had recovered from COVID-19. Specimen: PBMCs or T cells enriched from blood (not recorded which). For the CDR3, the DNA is TGTGCCAGCAATTCCCAGGGTATTATTCGCGAGCAGTACTTC. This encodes CASNSQGIIREQYF.